These 4 T cell receptor beta chains share one sample of origin, sequenced in a study of T cell responses to AZD1222 COVID-19 vaccine. The data were produced by immunoSEQ multiplex PCR, yet TCRdb's version contains in-frame clones alone and is incomplete. Of over 110,000 clones detected, roughly 93% appear once; the ten largest clones hold roughly 10%. The input for sequencing was peripheral blood, taken 28 days after the second AZD1222 dose. Source of these receptors: an adult who received the AZD1222 COVID-19 vaccine.

This clone was found once. The genes are TRBV14 and TRBJ1-3; TRBD1 matches 7 bases. The germline CDR1 and CDR2 sequences are SGHDN and FVKESK. V lost 1 base to trimming and J lost 1 base; unmatched junction nucleotides: 4. The CDR3 covers 16 residues. The CDR3 sequence is CASSQGGQWSGNTIYF. The CDR3 DNA reads as TGTGCCAGCAGCCAAGGGGGACAGTGGTCTGGAAACACCATATATTTT.

Only a few counts were recorded for this clone. The gene calls are TRBV19 and TRBJ1-3, with D possibly matching TRBD1 (5 bases). Trimming took off 9 bases at V and 2 bases at J, with 11 bases between the two ends. The CDR3 contains 13 residues. CDR1 is LNHDA, CDR2 SQIVND, per germline (reference sequence). This CDR3 reads CASNQGPGNTIYF. Here the CDR3 DNA reads TGTGCCAGCAATCAGGGACCTGGAAACACCATATATTTT.

The chain is built from TRBV27 and TRBJ1-1, with D maybe TRBD1 (6 bases). The CDR3 is 15 residues long. Germline V gene data show CDR1 as MNHEY and CDR2 as SMNVEV (reference sequence). V lost 4 bases and J lost 0, with 12 bases in between. The CDR3 spells CASSSRTAMNTEAFF. The CDR3 DNA sequence: TGTGCCAGCAGTTCACGGACAGCCATGAACACTGAAGCTTTCTTT.

The chain uses TRBV7-9 and TRBJ1-1; D not resolved. The CDR3 sequence is 15 residues long. Germline CDR1 reads SEHNR; CDR2 reads FQNEAQ (reference sequence). The V end was cut by 5 bases, the J end by 0 bases, with 13 bases between. CDR3 nucleotide sequence: TGTGCCAGCAGCGAAACTAGGCAGGTGAACACTGAAGCTTTCTTT. As protein: CASSETRQVNTEAFF.